The 15 T cell receptor beta chains below were found in one sample sequenced in a study of T-cell memory formation after mild COVID-19. TCRdb itself ran the 5' RACE reads through MiXCR, one entry per CDR3 protein. The table includes 400,000 to 550,000 distinct CDR3 sequences, nearly 25% detected once. Sequences were obtained from PBMCs or a T cell subset sorted from them (not recorded which). The receptors come from an adult woman who had mild COVID-19 (a few samples of this study predate the infection). Cell type and time point are not known.

This chain uses TRBV5-5 with TRBJ2-3; 12 positions agree with TRBD2. Germline CDR1 is SGHKS and CDR2 is YYEKEE (reference sequence). After removal of 2 bases from V and 4 bases from J, the junction contained 5 bases not matched to a gene. CDR3 size: 16 residues. The CDR3 DNA sequence: TGTGCCAGCAGCTTAAGGACTAGCGGGATTTCAGATACGCAGTATTTT. Amino acid sequence: CASSLRTSGISDTQYF. Full variable domain (rest looked up from reference TRBV5-5 and TRBJ2-3): DAGVTQSPTHLIKTRGQQVTLRCSPISGHKSVSWYQQVLGQGPQFIFQYYEKEERGRGNFPDRFSARQFPNYSSELNVNALLLGDSALYLCASSLRTSGISDTQYFGPGTRLTVL.

This clonotype has just a few counts. The CDR3 reads CASSGVAGAYEAFF. The CDR3 coding sequence is TGTGCCAGCAGCGGGGTAGCGGGGGCTTATGAAGCTTTCTTT. V and J are TRBV5-6 and TRBJ1-1; D is perhaps TRBD1 (6 bases). Germline-derived CDR1 and CDR2 are SGHDT and YYEEEE. The CDR3 runs 14 residues. V was shortened by 4 bases and J by 7 bases, with 17 bases between the two germline ends.

This clonotype has just a few counts. The J gene is TRBJ1-5, the V gene TRBV20-1, with TRBD1 matching over 8 bases. Germline CDR1 and CDR2: DFQATT and SNEGSKA (reference sequence). CDR3 size: 14 residues. Trimming removed 2 bases from V and 11 bases from J; junction bases left unmatched: 11. CDR3 DNA sequence: TGCAGTGCTAGATACCCGGACAGGGCCCCGACCCAGCATTTT. Protein: CSARYPDRAPTQHF.

There are a few counts of this clonotype. V gene TRBV10-3 combines with J gene TRBJ2-5; the D is unclear. CDR3 length: 14 residues. Germline V CDR1 and CDR2: ENHRY, SYGVKD. The ends were cut back, 4 bases at V and 1 base at J, with 10 bases in the middle. CDR3 sequence reads: CAISGVSFQETQYF. CDR3 DNA sequence: TGTGCCATCAGTGGTGTCAGCTTCCAAGAGACCCAGTACTTC.

This clonotype was seen at least ten times. The chain carries TRBV7-2 and TRBJ2-1, with 15 bases aligning to TRBD2. The germline V gene has CDR1 SGHTA and CDR2 FQGNSA. Unmatched junction bases numbered 8, after V lost 8 bases and J lost 0 bases. This CDR3 region has 18 residues. CDR3 protein: CASRGLAGGPSSYNEQFF. CDR3 nucleotides: TGTGCCAGCCGCGGACTAGCGGGGGGGCCTAGCTCCTACAATGAGCAGTTCTTC.

This clonotype was seen only a few times. This chain connects TRBV12-3 or TRBV12-4 to TRBJ2-1; possible D gene TRBD2, 6 bases. There are 14 residues in the CDR3. Trimming removed 10 bases from V and 7 bases from J, with 20 bases in between. CDR3 bases: TGTGCCACCGGTAGGACCAACGGGAGAAATGAGCAGTTCTTC. Protein sequence: CATGRTNGRNEQFF.

This clonotype has only a few counts. The chain links TRBV25-1 to TRBJ2-3, with D perhaps matching TRBD1 (6 bases). This CDR3 is 15 amino acids long. V was pared by 6 bases and J by 4 bases, with 17 bases between. Germline CDR1 reads MGHDK; CDR2 reads SYGVNS. CDR3 sequence reads: CASRDRDKSPDTQYF. The CDR3 DNA is TGTGCCAGCAGAGACCGGGACAAGTCGCCAGATACGCAGTATTTT.

This clonotype has at least ten counts. The genes are TRBV11-2 and TRBJ2-1, with D possibly called TRBD1 or TRBD2 (6 bases each). This CDR3 has 15 amino acids. V lost 3 bases and J 5 bases, leaving 14 bases between the germline ends. Germline V lookup: CDR1 SGHAT, CDR2 FQNNGV. DNA for the CDR3: TGTGCCAGCAGCTTTTCCACGGGGGCAAACAATGAGCAGTTCTTC. This sequence encodes CASSFSTGANNEQFF.

The table lists this clonotype with a few counts. The DNA for the CDR3 is TGTGCCAGCAGCTTAGGGTCGGAGAATCGTTTCTTC. It is translated as CASSLGSENRFF. The chain links TRBV7-8 to TRBJ2-1, with D uncertain. Germline CDR1 reads SGHVS; CDR2 reads FQNEAQ. The CDR3 covers 12 residues. The germline V and J ends were trimmed by 1 base and 16 bases, with 14 bases remaining between them.

The J gene is TRBJ2-7, the V gene TRBV24-1; the D gene could be TRBD1 or TRBD2 (5 bases each). V was pared by 9 bases and J by 0 bases, with 17 bases between. The CDR3 is 15 residues long. The germline V gene has CDR1 KGHDR and CDR2 SFDVKD. In nucleotides, the CDR3 is TGTGCCACCCGCTCGGGGCAGCCGAGCTCCTACGAGCAGTACTTC. It is translated as CATRSGQPSSYEQYF.

The rearrangement links TRBV25-1 to TRBJ2-7, with 9 bases that match TRBD1. The length of the CDR3 is 15 residues. Trimming removed 4 bases from V and 5 bases from J; junction bases left unmatched: 9. Germline lookup yields CDR1 MGHDK and CDR2 SYGVNS. DNA for the CDR3: TGTGCCAGCAGTGGATTACAGGGGGCGCGGGACGAGCAGTACTTC. Protein sequence: CASSGLQGARDEQYF.

The CDR3 reads CASSIQPEAETQYF. DNA for the CDR3: TGCGCCAGCAGCATACAACCGGAGGCAGAGACCCAGTACTTC. This chain uses TRBV5-1 with TRBJ2-5; a weak D match, TRBD2 (5 bases). Germline loops: CDR1 SGHRS, CDR2 YFSETQ. The length of the CDR3 is 14 residues. Trimming shortened V by 4 bases and J by 4 bases, and 14 bases separated the two germline ends.

The rearrangement uses TRBV5-8 and TRBJ2-1, with D possibly matching TRBD1 (5 bases). The CDR3 extends over 15 amino acids. The V gene's germline CDR1 is SGHTS and CDR2 YDEGEE. The V and J ends lost 1 base and 7 bases respectively, with 15 bases between them. As DNA, the CDR3 is TGTGCCAGCAGCTTGTTTGCAGGGTCTGGGAATGAGCAGTTCTTC. As protein: CASSLFAGSGNEQFF.

This clonotype was observed a few times. V and J are TRBV12-3 or TRBV12-4 and TRBJ1-5; D uncertain. Trimming took off 6 bases at V and 2 bases at J, with 26 bases between the two ends. The length of the CDR3 is 19 residues. CDR3 nucleotides: TGTGCCAGCAGAGACATTAAGGCGGGAACCACAGAGGGCAATCAGCCCCAGCATTTT. Protein product: CASRDIKAGTTEGNQPQHF.

V and J are TRBV11-3 and TRBJ2-1, with a weak D call TRBD2 (5 bases). Germline CDR1 is SGHNT and CDR2 is YENEEA. With 1 base removed from V and 1 base from J, the gap between germline ends came to 8 bases. This CDR3 has 15 residues. In DNA form, the CDR3 reads TGTGCCAGCAGCTTAGGCGAGGGTTCCTACAATGAGCAGTTCTTC. Translation: CASSLGEGSYNEQFF.